This T cell receptor beta chain was recovered during a study of T cells in Graves' hyperthyroidism and ophthalmopathy. RNA transcripts gave rise to amplified TCR beta CDR3 regions. RT-PCR in the first round (using the HTBI primer set) targeted the TCR CDR3. A single record per CDR3 protein comes from TCRdb applying MiXCR to the multiplex PCR reads. The sample has roughly 720,000 distinct CDR3 sequences, around a sixth seen once; the top ten hold around 15%. Germline CDR1 reads GTSNPN; CDR2 reads SVGIG (reference sequence). V was clipped by 2 bases and J by 3 bases, with 7 bases between them. The CDR3 is 12 residues long. This clonotype occurred a few times.

The V and J genes are TRBV30 and TRBJ1-1; D is unresolved. Sequenced input: blood. The TCR comes from a man in his fifties with Graves' hyperthyroidism. CDR3: CAWSKRDTEAFF. CDR3 sequence (DNA): TGTGCCTGGAGTAAAAGAGACACTGAAGCTTTCTTT.